These 20 T cell receptor beta chains were sequenced from one sample in a study of blood T cell repertoires in COVID-19. Some clones are missing from TCRdb's copy, which holds only in-frame ones; the method was immunoSEQ multiplex PCR. The repertoire has 350,000 to 500,000 clones, 70% to 90% of them found once; the top ten carry approximately 0.92%. The sequenced sample consisted of peripheral blood. Receptors were obtained from a man aged 18 to 29 with COVID-19, enrolled during active disease.

As for this clone: This sample includes further DNA sequences coding for the same CDR3. The chain combines TRBV11-3 with TRBJ2-5, with D tentatively TRBD1 (6 bases). The CDR3 is 13 residues long. Looked up from germline, CDR1 is SGHNT and CDR2 is YENEEA. Trimming took off 5 bases at V and 1 base at J, with 8 bases between the two ends. The CDR3 loop is CASSATGQETQYF. DNA of the CDR3: TGTGCCAGCAGCGCGACAGGCCAAGAGACCCAGTACTTC.

The chain joins TRBV3-1 (or the pseudogene TRBV3-2) to TRBJ2-2; D not certain. The CDR3 is made up of 13 amino acids. Per germline, CDR1 LGHDT and CDR2 YNNKEL (reference sequence). Deletions cut 5 bases from V and 5 bases from J, with 9 bases between. The DNA of the CDR3 is TGTGCCAGCAGCGCCCTGCGTACCGGGGAGCTGTTTTTT. Translated, it gives CASSALRTGELFF.

The V call is TRBV29-1, the J call TRBJ2-2; TRBD1 matches 7 bases. Germline V lookup: CDR1 SQVTM, CDR2 ANQGSEA. The CDR3 has 14 residues. V gave up 2 bases and J gave up 2 bases; unmatched junction bases: 2. The CDR3 DNA is TGCAGCGTTGAAACAGGGGCTAACACCGGGGAGCTGTTTTTT. Its translation: CSVETGANTGELFF.

The CDR3 DNA reads as TGTGCCACCTCCAGGGGGCCCAATCAGCCCCAGCATTTT. This gives the protein CATSRGPNQPQHF. The chain is built from TRBV24-1 and TRBJ1-5; the match to TRBD1 covers 8 bases. Germline V gene lookup returns CDR1 KGHDR and CDR2 SFDVKD. This CDR3 has 13 amino acids. Germline trimming cut 9 bases from V and 3 bases from J; bases unmatched to any gene: 3.

The chain links TRBV5-8 to TRBJ1-3; the D gene is possibly TRBD1 (6 bases). The CDR3 contains 14 residues. Germline assignment: CDR1 SGHTS and CDR2 YDEGEE. Trimming cost V 2 bases and J 7 bases, with 13 bases left between them. The CDR3 coding sequence is TGTGCCAGCAGCTTCAGGGGCCTGGGGAACACCATATATTTT. Encoded protein: CASSFRGLGNTIYF.

The V and J genes are TRBV6-1 and TRBJ2-2, with 8 nucleotides matching TRBD2. The CDR3 is made up of 15 amino acids. J was trimmed by 7 bases and V by 2 bases; bases with no gene match: 6. CDR1 and CDR2 from the germline V gene are MNHNS and SASEGT. The CDR3 region has the DNA TGTGCCAGCAGTGAATTCGCGGGAGGTGGCGGGGAGCTGTTTTTT. Translated: CASSEFAGGGGELFF.

The chain joins TRBV10-3 to TRBJ1-1, with D tentatively TRBD1 (5 bases). The germline V gene has CDR1 ENHRY and CDR2 SYGVKD. The length of the CDR3 is 12 residues. V was shortened by 8 bases and J by 4 bases, with 11 bases between the two germline ends. The CDR3 nucleotides are TGTGCCATCGGGACTCCCGGCACTGAAGCTTTCTTT. Translation gives CAIGTPGTEAFF.

The V gene is TRBV12-3 or TRBV12-4, the J gene TRBJ2-4; possibly TRBD1 for D (5 bases). CDR3 length equals 12 residues. Trimming took 6 bases from V and 13 from J, leaving 16 bases between them. CDR3 DNA sequence: TGTGCCAGCAGCCTCGGGCAGGGCAGGCAGTACTTC. Amino acid sequence: CASSLGQGRQYF.

The chain combines TRBV7-6 with TRBJ2-1, with 11 bases fitting TRBD2. Germline CDR1 is SGHVS and CDR2 is FNYEAQ. The CDR3 has 17 residues. V lost 5 bases, J lost 4 bases, and 10 bases stayed unmatched. As DNA, the CDR3 is TGTGCCAGCAGCGGGGGGGCTAGCGGGAGGTGGTACAATGAGCAGTTCTTC. Translating it yields CASSGGASGRWYNEQFF.

The V gene is TRBV2, the J gene TRBJ1-2; D ambiguous. The CDR3 spans 13 residues. The germline V gene encodes CDR1 SNHLY and CDR2 FYNNEI. With 2 bases removed from V and 7 bases from J, the gap between germline ends came to 11 bases. CDR3 residues: CASSESVAGGYTF. Here the CDR3 DNA reads TGTGCCAGCAGTGAATCTGTCGCGGGTGGCTACACCTTC.

This clone was observed once. The genes are TRBV30 and TRBJ2-2, with 7 bases lining up with TRBD1. Trimming took 3 bases from V and 6 from J; bases not matched to a gene: 13. Germline CDR1 reads GTSNPN; CDR2 reads SVGIG (reference sequence). This CDR3 is 16 amino acids long. The CDR3 region has the DNA TGTGCCTGGAGCCGCAGGGGGAGTCTCAAGTCCGGGGAGCTGTTTTTT. This sequence encodes CAWSRRGSLKSGELFF.

This chain uses TRBV18 with TRBJ2-3; 7 nucleotides agree with TRBD2. There are 16 residues in the CDR3. Germline CDR1 reads KGHSH; CDR2 reads LQKENI. With V trimmed by 6 bases and J by 0 bases, 9 bases remained unmatched. The CDR3 DNA is TGTGCCAGCTCCCTAAGACTAGCCGAAAGCACAGATACGCAGTATTTT. Protein sequence: CASSLRLAESTDTQYF.

J is TRBJ2-1 and V is TRBV6-6, with 9 bases identical to TRBD2. CDR3 length: 14 residues. The V gene's germline CDR1 is MNHNY and CDR2 SVGAGI (reference sequence). V lost 7 bases and J lost 6; bases outside the gene matches: 7. CDR3 amino acids: CASTGTSSTNEQFF. The CDR3 coding sequence is TGTGCCAGCACAGGGACTAGCTCTACCAATGAGCAGTTCTTC.

This clone has only one observation. This chain uses TRBV30 with TRBJ1-2, with 9 bases lining up with TRBD1. Germline V gene sequence: CDR1 GTSNPN, CDR2 SVGIG (reference sequence). CDR3 length: 14 residues. V was pared by 3 bases and J by 6 bases, with 8 bases of the junction left unmatched. Here the CDR3 reads CAWRTPTGGNGYTF. CDR3 coding DNA: TGTGCCTGGAGAACTCCCACAGGGGGCAATGGCTACACCTTC.

The rearrangement joins TRBV15 to TRBJ2-1; 7 bases are shared with TRBD2. CDR3 length equals 15 residues. Germline V gene lookup returns CDR1 LNHNV and CDR2 YYDKDF (reference sequence). V shed 1 base and J 6 bases; nucleotides not matched to a gene: 6. CDR3 amino acids: CATSRVGREGNEQFF. The CDR3, as DNA: TGTGCCACCAGCAGAGTGGGCAGGGAGGGCAATGAGCAGTTCTTC.

The chain recombines TRBV9 with TRBJ1-2; D is undetermined. This CDR3 has 16 amino acids. The germline gives CDR1 SGDLS, CDR2 YYNGEE. Deletions cut 0 bases from V and 3 bases from J, with 15 bases between. CDR3 protein: CASSVVAQDYDYGYTF. CDR3 coding DNA: TGTGCCAGCAGCGTAGTTGCCCAGGATTATGACTATGGCTACACCTTC.

V is TRBV7-9 and J is TRBJ2-2, with a tentative D call TRBD2 (5 bases). The CDR3 consists of 18 residues. In germline, CDR1 is SEHNR, CDR2 FQNEAQ (reference sequence). V was clipped by 4 bases and J by 5 bases, with 23 bases between them. CDR3 loop: CASSSRRADSRRTGELFF. DNA for the CDR3: TGTGCCAGCAGCTCCAGAAGGGCGGACTCCCGACGGACCGGGGAGCTGTTTTTT.

The J gene is TRBJ1-5, the V gene TRBV9; D possibly corresponds to TRBD1 (5 bases). CDR1 and CDR2 (germline): SGDLS, YYNGEE. This CDR3 has 14 residues. V shed 0 bases and J shed 1 base, with 5 bases lying between them. The CDR3 region has the DNA TGTGCCAGCAGCGTAGAGGGGAGCAATCAGCCCCAGCATTTT. Amino acid sequence: CASSVEGSNQPQHF.

This chain joins TRBV5-1 and TRBJ2-2; D may be TRBD1 (6 bases). The germline gives CDR1 SGHRS, CDR2 YFSETQ. The CDR3 loop spans 14 amino acids. The V gene lost 3 bases and the J gene lost 7 bases, with 13 bases spanning the gap. The CDR3, as DNA: TGCGCCAGCAGCTCAGGACAGTCGGTCGGGGAGCTGTTTTTT. This encodes CASSSGQSVGELFF.

The count of this clone is one. This chain links TRBV9 with TRBJ2-3; 12 bases are shared with TRBD2. Germline assignment: CDR1 SGDLS and CDR2 YYNGEE. This CDR3 has 17 residues. V shed 1 base and J 6 bases; nucleotides not matched to a gene: 9. The CDR3 DNA reads as TGTGCCAGCAGCGTATGGGCCCGACTAGCGGGAGATGATACGCAGTATTTT. Translation gives CASSVWARLAGDDTQYF.